This entry lists 17 T cell receptor beta chains sequenced from one sample in a study of shared clonotypes between healthy human individuals. Sequencing was performed with immunoSEQ multiplex PCR; in TCRdb, only in-frame clones are kept and a portion is missing. The table shows more than 850,000 clones, with around 82% occurring only once. The sequenced sample was memory CD4+ T cells from PBMCs. Subset of the sample: CD45RA-negative fraction. These receptors all come from a man aged 18 to 30 in good health. Some clones in this sample may be carry-over from other donors' samples.

This clone came up a few times. The chain combines TRBV18 with TRBJ1-1; D might be TRBD1 (6 bases). V was shortened by 11 bases and J by 4 bases, with 17 bases between the two germline ends. CDR1 and CDR2 (germline): KGHSH, LQKENI. The CDR3 is 13 amino acids. The CDR3 is CAGRQAEGTEAFF. DNA for the CDR3: TGTGCCGGGAGACAGGCCGAGGGCACTGAAGCTTTCTTT.

The J gene is TRBJ1-5, the V gene TRBV28; D is uncertain. The germline V gene has CDR1 MDHEN and CDR2 SYDVKM. Trimming shortened V by 1 base and J by 4 bases, and 11 bases separated the two germline ends. This CDR3 is built from 15 residues. The CDR3 sequence is CASSLFSDRNQPQHF. The CDR3 nucleotides are TGTGCCAGCAGTTTATTCAGTGACCGAAATCAGCCCCAGCATTTT.

The CDR3 loop is CASSLTVSYNEQFF. The CDR3 nucleotides are TGTGCCAGCAGCCTGACAGTCTCCTACAATGAGCAGTTCTTC. The chain couples TRBV7-2 to TRBJ2-1; weak D call: TRBD1 (5 bases). There are 14 residues in the CDR3. Trimming pared 5 bases from V and 0 bases from J, leaving 8 bases between. From germline, CDR1 is SGHTA and CDR2 FQGNSA.

This chain links TRBV6-6 with TRBJ2-2, with 10 bases identical to TRBD1. CDR3 length: 15 amino acids. Germline assignment: CDR1 MNHNY and CDR2 SVGAGI (reference sequence). J gave up 10 bases and V 0 bases, and 5 bases lay outside the gene matches. The CDR3 sequence: CASSYSGQGEVELFF. In nucleotides, the CDR3 is TGTGCCAGCAGTTACTCAGGACAGGGGGAAGTGGAGCTGTTTTTT.

This clone was observed a few times. The rearrangement joins TRBV5-1 to TRBJ1-1; D unresolved. Between the trimmed V and J ends, which lost 0 bases and 5 bases, there was a span of 14 bases. The CDR3 spans 15 residues. CDR1 is SGHRS, CDR2 YFSETQ, per germline. The chain's CDR3 is CASSLAVGMGTEAFF. CDR3 nucleotides: TGCGCCAGCAGCTTGGCTGTGGGGATGGGGACTGAAGCTTTCTTT.

The chain recombines TRBV5-1 with TRBJ2-1, with TRBD1 identical over 7 bases. CDR1 and CDR2 from the germline V gene are SGHRS and YFSETQ. The CDR3 covers 17 residues. The V gene end was trimmed by 1 base and the J gene end by 0 bases; junction bases not matched to a gene: 7. CDR3 protein: CASSLSGTVSSYNEQFF. For the CDR3, the DNA is TGCGCCAGCAGCTTGTCCGGGACAGTCAGCTCCTACAATGAGCAGTTCTTC.

This chain uses TRBV28 with TRBJ1-1; D is possibly TRBD1 (5 bases). Germline assignment: CDR1 MDHEN and CDR2 SYDVKM. The CDR3 consists of 14 residues. Trimming stripped 2 bases from V and 6 bases from J, with 13 bases between. The CDR3 bases are TGTGCCAGCAGTTTAGCCGGGGCGGCGGCTGAAGCTTTCTTT. It encodes CASSLAGAAAEAFF.

The chain carries TRBV10-3 and TRBJ2-2; 12 nucleotides line up with TRBD2. The CDR3 sequence is 15 residues long. From germline, CDR1 is ENHRY and CDR2 SYGVKD. Trimming took 10 bases from V and 7 from J; bases not matched to a gene: 10. The CDR3 sequence: CATNRLAGADGELFF. The CDR3 nucleotides read TGTGCCACTAACCGACTAGCGGGAGCTGACGGGGAGCTGTTTTTT.

As to this clone: The sample holds other DNA sequences that translate to the same CDR3. The rearrangement uses TRBV2 and TRBJ2-2; 13 bases are shared with TRBD2. The J segment lost 6 bases and the V segment lost 4 bases, leaving 2 bases of the junction unmatched. Germline loops: CDR1 SNHLY, CDR2 FYNNEI. The CDR3 sequence is 15 residues long. As DNA, the CDR3 is TGTGCCAGCAGTGTCGGACTAGCGGGAGCCGGGGAGCTGTTTTTT. Translating gives CASSVGLAGAGELFF.

This chain connects TRBV5-4 to TRBJ2-1, with 9 bases fitting TRBD2. The CDR3 sequence is 16 residues long. CDR1 is SGHNT and CDR2 is YYREEE in the germline V gene (reference sequence). The ends lost 3 bases at V and 8 bases at J; junction bases unmatched: 12. CDR3 DNA sequence: TGTGCCAGCAGCTCGATGGCGGGAGGGCCGAGGGATGAGCAGTTCTTC. This gives the protein CASSSMAGGPRDEQFF.

J is TRBJ1-1 and V is TRBV4-1, with a possible D match to TRBD1 (5 bases). V was shortened by 1 base and J by 2 bases, with 17 bases between the two germline ends. The CDR3 extends over 17 amino acids. Germline V CDR1 and CDR2: MGHRA, YSYEKL. CDR3 region: CASSQVTRGKKNTEAFF. The CDR3 nucleotides are TGCGCCAGCAGCCAAGTAACAAGGGGCAAGAAAAACACTGAAGCTTTCTTT.

The chain combines TRBV6-1 with TRBJ1-2; D call uncertain. V was cut by 6 bases and J by 5 bases, with 4 bases left in between. In germline, CDR1 is MNHNS, CDR2 SASEGT. CDR3 length equals 10 residues. The CDR3 DNA reads TGTGCCAGCAGGACTTATGGCTACACCTTC. It is translated as CASRTYGYTF.

The genes are TRBV7-2 and TRBJ2-5; maybe TRBD1 (7 bases). Germline values: CDR1 SGHTA, CDR2 FQGNSA. Trimming removed 5 bases at V and 5 bases at J, with 18 bases between. This CDR3 spans 15 amino acids. CDR3 sequence: CASSQGLPGGETQYF. The CDR3 DNA reads as TGTGCCAGCAGCCAGGGACTCCCAGGGGGGGAGACCCAGTACTTC.

The chain links TRBV15 to TRBJ2-1; D is ambiguous. Germline values: CDR1 LNHNV, CDR2 YYDKDF (reference sequence). The CDR3 has 15 amino acids. V gave up 0 bases and J gave up 0 bases, with 6 bases separating them. The CDR3 sequence is CATSRDPGSYNEQFF. In DNA form, the CDR3 reads TGTGCCACCAGCAGAGACCCAGGCTCCTACAATGAGCAGTTCTTC.

The J gene is TRBJ1-1, the V gene TRBV5-1; D is perhaps TRBD1 (5 bases). This CDR3 comprises 15 residues. V was clipped by 4 bases and J by 1 base, with 14 bases between them. Germline V gives CDR1 SGHRS, CDR2 YFSETQ. DNA for the CDR3: TGCGCCAGCAGCCAGAAGGGGTCAGAGAACACTGAAGCTTTCTTT. It encodes CASSQKGSENTEAFF.

The chain carries TRBV19 and TRBJ1-5; D remains unclear. The CDR3 has 13 amino acids. The V gene's germline CDR1 is LNHDA and CDR2 SQIVND (reference sequence). Trimming removed 6 bases at V and 4 bases at J, with 10 bases between. CDR3 loop: CASSPAGNQPQHF. The CDR3 DNA reads as TGTGCCAGTAGCCCCGCGGGAAATCAGCCCCAGCATTTT.

The chain couples TRBV6-4 to TRBJ2-1; D gene uncertain. CDR1 is MRHNA, CDR2 SNTAGT, per germline. This CDR3 has 15 residues. V lost 3 bases and J 0 bases, leaving 9 bases between the germline ends. This chain's CDR3 is CASSETTSSYNEQFF. Here the CDR3 DNA reads TGTGCCAGCAGTGAGACAACGAGCTCCTACAATGAGCAGTTCTTC.